This TCR beta chain was recorded in a study of T cell responses to AZD1222 COVID-19 vaccine. Findings and caveats of the study: Per reports, nearly half of all spike-specific TCRs target regions that are unmutated in variants. The span of vaccine-associated CD4 TCRs extended across spike, with dominance at 160-218 and 743-854. Clonal diversity may have been underestimated in mostly white British donors.

Sequencing used immunoSEQ multiplex PCR; TCRdb keeps in-frame clones, though not all of them. The sample holds approximately 180,000 clones, just over 90% seen once. The CDR3 has 15 residues. Germline assignment: CDR1 SGHRS and CDR2 YFSETQ. V shed 6 bases and J 4 bases; nucleotides not matched to a gene: 10. With regard to this clone: Its cognate antigen is unknown.

The source is an adult in good health. Specimen: peripheral blood, collected on day 0 of AZD1222 vaccination. The genes are TRBV5-1 and TRBJ2-1, with 7 nucleotides matching TRBD1. CDR3 nucleotides: TGCGCCAGCACCCTGCCTGGGACAGATTACAATGAGCAGTTCTTC. This translates into CASTLPGTDYNEQFF.